This TCR beta chain was identified during a study of T cells in Graves' hyperthyroidism and ophthalmopathy. It was uncontrolled infection, other autoimmune disease, pregnancy or lactation that excluded patients. In this sample, this clonotype turned up many times. Researchers amplified the TCR beta CDR3 regions from RNA transcripts. With the HTBI primer set, the TCR CDR3 went through a first round of RT-PCR. TCRdb called the multiplex PCR reads again in MiXCR, with one record for every CDR3 protein. The profile covers a few hundred thousand distinct CDR3 sequences, with about 20% appearing a single time and around a quarter taken by the ten largest. The sample comprised blood. The source of this sequence is a young man with Graves' hyperthyroidism.

The CDR3 nucleotides read TGTGCCAGCAGTTCTTACCTCGGACAGGGGGCGTACCAAGAGACCCAGTACTTC. It yields the protein CASSSYLGQGAYQETQYF. The V gene is TRBV6-5, the J gene TRBJ2-5; TRBD1 matches at 11 bases. V was pared by 4 bases and J by 0 bases, with 10 bases of the junction left unmatched. The CDR3 runs 18 residues. CDR1 and CDR2 from the germline V gene are MNHEY and SVGAGI.